This T cell receptor beta chain was profiled in a study of blood T cell repertoires in COVID-19 (TCRdb year 2020). Notes on the research overall: Collaborator samples came from the United States, Italy and Spain and covered acute and convalescent phases of COVID-19. The prospective study material was composed of cDNA or gDNA derived from T cells, B-cell-depleted T cells, or PBMCs. Subjects who had been exposed to COVID-19, were actively infected with it, or had recovered from it provided the deeply sampled blood TCRbeta repertoires that made up the dataset. The repertoires were released in a freely available public database meant as a resource for research on the immune response to SARS-CoV-2. Samples were obtained from the ongoing ImmuneRACE study (first 160 participants) and from over 1,000 subjects provided by 6 global collaborators. The sample metadata nearly always contained a de-identified subject ID, COVID-19 status, age in years and sex. HLA class I and class II types, where available, came from metadata supplied by the sample provider rather than from assay-based typing.

Summary of the overall study and its limitations: The amount of clinical and demographic metadata varied by source and participant and was provided uncurated.

TCRbeta CDR3 regions were amplified from genomic DNA using the immunoSEQ Assay, a bias-controlled multiplex PCR. Processing in the source paper ran as follows. The number of nucleated cells in each sample was estimated by amplification of reference gene primers within the assay. To quantify the absolute abundance of each unique TCRbeta CDR3 rearrangement, sequence reads were collapsed and filtered. For each sample, productive Simpson clonality was calculated as the square root of Simpson's diversity index across productive rearrangements. In its TCRdb copy, this immuneACCESS table keeps in-frame sequences only and misses some clones. Where compared with another copy, unresolved V genes explain less than half of these, and the others have no known cause. D and trimming were read from the DNA, whereas the V and J calls and clone size are those reported in that table. This sample holds under 300,000 clones; approximately 86% were observed only once. The top ten constitute 0.75% to 1% of the sample.

With respect to this clone: Its antigen has not been determined. Base qualities are missing; no much larger clone stands one base away.

Participants in the prospective study were enrolled through a virtual design, were aged 18 to 89 years, and lived in approximately 24 United States geographic areas. To assign participants to cohorts, the prospective study relied on clinical history that participants themselves reported in a screening survey and a study questionnaire. ImmuneRACE Cohort 3 recovered participants were defined by two consecutive negative NP/OP PCR tests, healthcare professional clearance, or symptom resolution. Mobile phlebotomists in the prospective study collected whole blood, serum and a nasopharyngeal or oropharyngeal swab from every participant. Over a roughly 2-month period, participants in the prospective study had the option of providing additional blood draws and questionnaires. Before DNA extraction, prospective study blood samples were shipped either frozen or at room temperature. The germline V gene provides CDR1 MDHEN and CDR2 SYDVKM. Here V drops 7 bases and J drops 9 bases, and the junction holds 6 bases not matched to any gene. Counted from cysteine to phenylalanine, this CDR3 has 12 amino acids. Only the CDR3 part of the read is kept: 36 bases, read in frame from the first base.

The sequencing sample was made of PBMCs or T cells enriched from blood (not recorded which). The rearranged chain carries TRBV28 and TRBJ2-1, with 7 bases matching TRBD2. This receptor was obtained from a woman aged 25 to 39 who had recovered from COVID-19. The DNA sequence is TGTGCCAGCAATCGAGCGGGAAGTGAGCAGTTCTTC. Its product reads: CASNRAGSEQFF.